The entry that follows covers one T cell receptor (beta chain) sequence. Clones were sequenced by immunoSEQ multiplex PCR, and TCRdb holds only the in-frame ones, with some missing. The sample contains about 98,000 clones, about 90% of which appear only once. The data originate from a study of blood T cell repertoires in COVID-19. Germline V gene lookup returns CDR1 SGHTA and CDR2 FQGNSA. Unmatched junction bases numbered 6, after V lost 1 base and J lost 6 bases. CDR3 length equals 16 residues. The sequenced sample was peripheral blood. V and J are TRBV7-2 and TRBJ2-2, with 9 bases identical to TRBD2. This clonotype originated in a man between 65 and 85 years old with acute or convalescent COVID-19. This CDR3 is CASSLEAGGRSGELFF. CDR3 nucleotides: TGTGCCAGCAGCTTAGAAGCGGGAGGAAGATCCGGGGAGCTGTTTTTT. The entire variable domain, with the rest obtained from reference TRBV7-2 and TRBJ2-2, is as follows: GAGVSQSPSNKVTEKGKDVELRCDPISGHTALYWYRQSLGQGLEFLIYFQGNSAPDKSGLPSDRFSAERTGGSVSTLTIQRTQQEDSAVYLCASSLEAGGRSGELFFGEGSRLTVL.